This T cell receptor (beta chain) was sequenced during a study of shared clonotypes between healthy human individuals. Findings and limits, study-wide: The study's rarefaction showed incomplete sorted-subset sequencing despite large depth.

The CDR3 length is 14 residues. Germline V lookup: CDR1 MNHNS, CDR2 SASEGT. The J segment lost 6 bases and the V segment lost 8 bases, leaving 7 bases of the junction unmatched. On this clone itself: What it recognizes is unknown.

The protocol was immunoSEQ multiplex PCR, while the TCRdb copy is restricted to in-frame clones and leaves out a portion. The sample includes approximately 2.4 million clones, approximately 95% of them seen just once. Among the donors, all were Caucasian adults who lived in Nashville, Tennessee. Splitting of CD4+ cells produced CD45RA+ naive and CD45RA-negative memory subsets. The J gene is TRBJ2-7, the V gene TRBV6-1; 13 nucleotides align to TRBD2. Sequencing was done on a sample of naive CD4+ T cells sorted from blood. Subset noted: CD45RA+ positively selected. This receptor was identified in a man aged 18-30 years in good health. The CDR3, as DNA: TGTGCCAGCCGGACTAGCGGGAGTGAGGTCGAGCAGTACTTC. Amino acids: CASRTSGSEVEQYF.